Listed below are T cell receptor beta chains from one sample, sequenced in a study of T cell changes during pregnancy in multiple sclerosis. Sequenced by immunoSEQ multiplex PCR; TCRdb stores in-frame clones only, minus some. The sample includes some 80,000 clones, roughly nine tenths of them seen just once. Specimen: peripheral blood, collected in the first trimester of pregnancy. These receptors all come from a female donor in good health, enrolled as a control in a pregnancy study. Each CDR3 is given with its conserved first and last residue. The order of the fields is D gene, J gene, V gene, clone size, CDR3 protein, CDR3 DNA. D genes are given only for firm matches. The size entry is marked missing in some rows and otherwise reads once, few, many or a size class.

>TRBD2|TRBJ2-3|TRBV12-5|NA
CASGSGLAGSTDTQYF
TGTGCTAGTGGATCAGGACTAGCGGGATCCACAGATACGCAGTATTTT
>NA|TRBJ2-7|TRBV5-1|NA
CASSTLNGGGEQYF
TGCGCCAGCAGCACTCTAAACGGGGGAGGCGAGCAGTACTTC
>TRBD2|TRBJ2-3|TRBV11-2|NA
CASSLVTPGGFLDTQYF
TGTGCCAGCAGCTTAGTAACTCCGGGAGGATTTTTGGATACGCAGTATTTT
>TRBD2|TRBJ2-1|TRBV6-4|NA
CASSEASGEWDEQFF
TGTGCCAGCAGTGAAGCCAGCGGGGAGTGGGATGAGCAGTTCTTC
>TRBD1|TRBJ1-2|TRBV6-6|once
CASSYGRGQDGYTF
TGTGCCAGCAGCTACGGAAGGGGGCAGGATGGCTACACCTTC
>NA|TRBJ2-2|TRBV19|NA
CASSPAETNTGELFF
TGTGCCAGTAGTCCAGCGGAGACGAACACCGGGGAGCTGTTTTTT
>TRBD2|TRBJ2-5|TRBV6-6|NA
CASRLAAQETQYF
TGTGCCAGCAGACTAGCGGCGCAAGAGACCCAGTACTTC
>NA|TRBJ2-1|TRBV20-1|NA
CSAPTVNEQFF
TGCAGTGCTCCGACTGTCAATGAGCAGTTCTTC
>NA|TRBJ1-5|TRBV1|NA
CTSSQVSLGANSNQPQHF
TGCACCAGCAGCCAAGTGTCCCTAGGGGCAAATAGCAATCAGCCCCAGCATTTT
>NA|TRBJ1-1|TRBV25-1|once
CASTPFPQSGTEAFF
TGTGCCAGCACCCCCTTTCCCCAGAGCGGCACTGAAGCTTTCTTT
>TRBD1|TRBJ1-1|TRBV19|NA
CASSLGTGVGEAFF
TGTGCCAGTAGTCTGGGGACAGGGGTAGGTGAAGCTTTCTTT
>TRBD2|TRBJ2-1|TRBV11-2|NA
CASSGPSGTRGSYNEQFF
TGTGCCAGCAGCGGCCCTAGCGGGACAAGGGGCTCCTACAATGAGCAGTTCTTC
>NA|TRBJ2-5|TRBV11-2|NA
CASSLVVETQYF
TGTGCCAGCAGCTTAGTCGTCGAGACCCAGTACTTC
>NA|TRBJ2-7|TRBV6-1|NA
CASSEEVYSYEQYF
TGTGCCAGCAGTGAAGAAGTTTACAGCTACGAGCAGTACTTC
>NA|TRBJ1-5|TRBV18|NA
CASSPPEKSGQPQHF
TGTGCCAGCTCACCACCGGAAAAATCAGGGCAGCCCCAGCATTTT
>TRBD2|TRBJ2-7|TRBV18|NA
CASSPQLAEAYEQYF
TGTGCCAGCTCACCACAACTAGCGGAGGCCTACGAGCAGTACTTC
>TRBD1|TRBJ1-2|TRBV18|few
CASSGQGDGYTF
TGTGCCAGCTCGGGACAGGGGGATGGCTACACCTTC